This T cell receptor beta chain was captured in a study of radiation and T cells in renal cell carcinoma. Across the study: Nephrectomy followed 15 Gy stereotactic body radiation by 4 weeks. Overall study results and limits: In blood, top tumor clones expanded by 2 weeks, shrinking by 4.

A remark on this clone: The antigen is undetermined.

Time point denoted: baseline pretreatment blood. The sample's treatment: 15 Gy SBRT to primary tumor, nephrectomy 4 weeks later. CDR3 length: 16 residues. The ends lost 5 bases at V and 3 bases at J; junction bases unmatched: 7. Germline V lookup: CDR1 SGHAT, CDR2 FQNNGV. Method: immunoSEQ multiplex PCR; TCRdb's copy keeps in-frame clones and lacks some. The sample consists of approximately 63,000 clones, roughly three quarters of them appearing once. V usage is TRBV11-2 and J usage is TRBJ2-3; 11 bases are a match to TRBD1. The clonotype originates from a man in his 60s with renal cell carcinoma. The sample here was blood, taken from a patient whose treatment included radiotherapy and nephrectomy. DNA for the CDR3: TGTGCCAGCAGCCTACTCGGACAGGGGGCTACAGATACGCAGTATTTT. Its translation: CASSLLGQGATDTQYF.